This is a list of T cell receptor beta chains from one sample in a study of T cell repertoires in cytomegalovirus infection. Each CDR3 protein gets one entry after TCRdb re-called the reads with MiXCR. Among around 74,000 distinct CDR3 sequences listed, roughly 3.7% were seen once. Source material: PBMCs. The source is a human donor in good health (CMV status not recorded). Some clones in this sample may be carry-over from other donors' samples. Each CDR3 is given with its conserved first and last residue. D genes are given only for firm matches. Clone size appears in some rows only: once, few, many, or a class for an expanded clone.

clone_size	d_call	cdr3_length	j_call	v_call	cdr3_nt	cdr3_aa
many	NA	13	TRBJ2-1	TRBV6-4	TGTGCCAGCAGTGATGACCCCCACAATGAGCAGTTCTTC	CASSDDPHNEQFF
many	NA	14	TRBJ1-2	TRBV10-3	TGTGCCATCAGTGAGTCGGATTTTAACTATGGCTACACCTTC	CAISESDFNYGYTF
many	TRBD2	15	TRBJ2-1	TRBV2	TGTGCCAGTAGAAGGGAAGCGGGGGTATACAATGAGCAGTTCTTC	CASRREAGVYNEQFF
many	NA	13	TRBJ2-5	TRBV7-6	TGTGCCAGCAGCCCCGGGGGGCGCCCGGCCCAGTACTTC	CASSPGGRPAQYF
many	TRBD1	12	TRBJ2-7	TRBV10-3	TGTGCCATTCGACAGGGGGCGGGTGAGCAGTACTTC	CAIRQGAGEQYF
many	NA	17	TRBJ1-6	TRBV18	TGTGCCAGCTCCGCGGGAGGGGGGAGTGGATATAATTCACCCCTCCACTTT	CASSAGGGSGYNSPLHF
many	TRBD2	12	TRBJ2-7	TRBV20-1	TGCAGTGCCACGACTAGCGGGTACGAGCAGTACTTC	CSATTSGYEQYF
many	NA	14	TRBJ2-3	TRBV29-1	TGCAGCGTTGTTGGGGCAGGAGCCCAAAAAAAGCAGTATTTT	CSVVGAGAQKKQYF
many	NA	14	TRBJ2-1	TRBV24-1	TGTGCCACCAGTGTGAGGGGTAGCTACAATGAGCAGTTCTTC	CATSVRGSYNEQFF
many	NA	12	TRBJ2-3	TRBV7-2	TGTGCCAGCAGCTTAGCGGGGCAGACGCAGTATTTT	CASSLAGQTQYF
many	NA	15	TRBJ2-1	TRBV3-1	TGTGCCAGCAGCCAAGGTGGCCCTTACTACAATGAGCAGTTCTTC	CASSQGGPYYNEQFF
many	NA	14	TRBJ1-4	TRBV9	TGTGCCAGCAGCGCAGGCATAGGTGAAGAAAAACTGTTTTTT	CASSAGIGEEKLFF
many	NA	13	TRBJ2-7	TRBV28	TGTGCCAGCAGTGAATTATCTGTAGACGAGCAGTACTTC	CASSELSVDEQYF
many	NA	11	TRBJ1-2	TRBV7-2	TGTGCCAGCAGCTTACGGGAGGGCTACACCTTC	CASSLREGYTF
many	NA	15	TRBJ2-2	TRBV7-3	TGTGCCAGCAGCCCCGAAAGGGCGAACACCGGGGAGCTGTTTTTT	CASSPERANTGELFF
many	NA	13	TRBJ1-1	TRBV2	TGTGCCAGCAGTATTGCGTGGAACACTGAAGCTTTCTTT	CASSIAWNTEAFF
many	NA	13	TRBJ2-1	TRBV6-2/TRBV6-3	TGTGCCAGCAGTTACTACGCTGTCAATGAGCAGTTCTTC	CASSYYAVNEQFF
many	NA	13	TRBJ2-7	TRBV12-3/TRBV12-4	TGTGCCAGCAGTCCGGACCCCTCCTACGAGCAGTACTTC	CASSPDPSYEQYF
many	TRBD2	18	TRBJ2-7	TRBV27	TGTGCCAGCAGTTCAACCTTTGGTGGCGGGGGGCTTCCCTACGAGCAGTACTTC	CASSSTFGGGGLPYEQYF
NA	NA	12	TRBJ2-3	TRBV29-1	TGCAGCGTTGAAAGGGGCACAGATACGCAGTATTTT	CSVERGTDTQYF
many	NA	13	TRBJ2-7	TRBV6-6	TGTGCCAGCACCTGGGGATCCTCCTACGAGCAGTACTTC	CASTWGSSYEQYF
many	NA	13	TRBJ1-4	TRBV4-1	TGCGCCAGCAGCCTTATGACTGGGGAAAAACTGTTTTTT	CASSLMTGEKLFF
many	NA	12	TRBJ1-2	TRBV7-2	TGTGCCAGCAGCCTCCAGGGCTATGGCTACACCTTC	CASSLQGYGYTF
NA	TRBD1	16	TRBJ1-1	TRBV6-2/TRBV6-3	TGTGCCAGCACAGACCCCCGCCAACAGGGGGTCACTGAAGCTTTCTTT	CASTDPRQQGVTEAFF